This TCR beta chain was sequenced for a study of T cells after yellow fever vaccination. This CDR3 is 15 amino acids long. TCR cDNA, made by 5'RACE template switching, carried an added universal primer site and UMIs. TCRdb analysed the 5' RACE reads with MiXCR anew, one entry per CDR3 protein. The table shows a few hundred thousand distinct CDR3 sequences, with roughly a sixth occurring only once. There are a few counts of this clonotype. The chain recombines TRBV21-1 with TRBJ2-7; the table assigns TRBD1, which was not confirmed against the DNA. TRBV21-1 is marked as a pseudogene. The sequenced sample was PBMCs, obtained 5 days after the first yellow fever vaccination. The source is a man aged 18 to 35 who received the YFV17D yellow fever vaccine. The CDR3 is CASSAGTGGMYEQYF. In nucleotides, the CDR3 is TGTGCCAGCAGCGCAGGGACAGGGGGTATGTACGAGCAGTACTTC.